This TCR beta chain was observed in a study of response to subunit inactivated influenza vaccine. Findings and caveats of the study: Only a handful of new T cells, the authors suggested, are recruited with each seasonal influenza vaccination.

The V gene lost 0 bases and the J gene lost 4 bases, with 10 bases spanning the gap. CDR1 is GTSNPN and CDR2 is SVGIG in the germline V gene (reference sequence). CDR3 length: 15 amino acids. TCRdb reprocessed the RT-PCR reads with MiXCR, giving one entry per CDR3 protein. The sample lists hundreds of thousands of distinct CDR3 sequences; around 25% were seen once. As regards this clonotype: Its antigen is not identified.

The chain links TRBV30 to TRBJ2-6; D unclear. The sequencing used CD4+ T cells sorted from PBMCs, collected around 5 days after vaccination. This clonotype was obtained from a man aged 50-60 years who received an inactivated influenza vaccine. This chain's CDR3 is CAWSVMMAGANVLTF. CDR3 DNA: TGTGCCTGGAGTGTCATGATGGCAGGGGCCAACGTCCTGACTTTC.